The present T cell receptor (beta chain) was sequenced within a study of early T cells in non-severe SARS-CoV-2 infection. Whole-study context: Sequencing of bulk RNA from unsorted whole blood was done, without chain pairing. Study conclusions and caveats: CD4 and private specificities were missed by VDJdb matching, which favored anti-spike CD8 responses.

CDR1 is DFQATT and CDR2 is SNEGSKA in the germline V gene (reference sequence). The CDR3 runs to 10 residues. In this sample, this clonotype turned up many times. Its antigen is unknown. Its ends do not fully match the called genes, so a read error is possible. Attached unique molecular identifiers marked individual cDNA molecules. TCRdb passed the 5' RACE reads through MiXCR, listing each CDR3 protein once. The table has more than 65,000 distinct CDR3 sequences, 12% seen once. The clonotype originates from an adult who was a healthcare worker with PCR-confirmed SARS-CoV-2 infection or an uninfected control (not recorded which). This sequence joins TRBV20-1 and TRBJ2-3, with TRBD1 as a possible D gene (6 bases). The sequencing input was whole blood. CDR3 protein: CSAREHRVNF. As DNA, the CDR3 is TGCAGTGCTAGAGAGCACAGGGTGAATTTT.